This T cell receptor beta chain was documented in a study of breast tumors, draining lymph nodes, adjacent tissues. TCRdb analysed the multiplex PCR reads with MiXCR anew, one entry per CDR3 protein. The sample holds roughly 7,100 distinct CDR3 sequences, over 40% seen once. As concerns this clonotype: The CDR3 carries no conserved terminal phenylalanine or tryptophan, so it likely arises from a read error.

The V gene end was trimmed by 2 bases and the J gene end by 6 bases; junction bases not matched to a gene: 9. CDR3 length equals 15 residues. The germline CDR1 and CDR2 sequences are SGHKS and YYEKEE (reference sequence). The sequencing input was tumor-adjacent breast tissue. The origin of this receptor is a female donor with breast cancer. Some clones in this sample may be carry-over from other donors' samples. The chain uses TRBV5-5 and TRBJ2-7; 9 nucleotides agree with TRBD1. The CDR3 loop is CASSFTGTGFFEQYL. The CDR3, as DNA: TGTGCCAGCAGCTTTACCGGGACAGGGTTCTTCGAGCAGTACCTC.